Following are 25 T cell receptor beta chains from one sample sequenced in a study of T cells after yellow fever vaccination. TCRdb re-called the 5' RACE reads through MiXCR, storing one row per CDR3 protein. The data hold a few hundred thousand distinct CDR3 sequences, with 8.7% observed a single time. The input for sequencing was CD4+ T cells sorted from PBMCs, taken 5 days after the yellow fever booster vaccination. All receptors derive from a man younger than 35 who received the YFV17D yellow fever vaccine.

This chain links TRBV10-3 with TRBJ1-6; TRBD1 matches 7 bases. After removal of 3 bases from V and 7 bases from J, the junction contained 12 bases not matched to a gene. This CDR3 has 17 amino acids. Germline CDR1 and CDR2: ENHRY and SYGVKD. CDR3 in amino acids: CAISDPDRVVGNSPLHF. CDR3 bases: TGTGCCATCAGTGACCCCGACAGGGTCGTAGGCAATTCACCCCTCCACTTT.

This clonotype appeared many times. The chain employs TRBV5-1 and TRBJ2-3; D is undetermined. This CDR3 has 14 residues. V was clipped by 3 bases and J by 3 bases, with 11 bases between them. Germline-derived CDR1 and CDR2 are SGHRS and YFSETQ. The CDR3 DNA reads as TGCGCCAGCAGCTGGACCTTCGGGACAGATACGCAGTATTTT. Protein: CASSWTFGTDTQYF.

This clonotype showed up many times. The gene calls are TRBV5-1 and TRBJ1-1; TRBD1 is a possible D gene (6 bases). The CDR3 is made up of 14 amino acids. V lost 4 bases and J lost 5, with 15 bases in between. Germline values: CDR1 SGHRS, CDR2 YFSETQ. CDR3 in amino acids: CASSPLDRRTEAFF. The CDR3 DNA sequence: TGCGCCAGCAGCCCCCTTGACAGGAGGACTGAAGCTTTCTTT.

The chain is built from TRBV20-1 and TRBJ2-5; 10 bases fit TRBD2. The ends lost 4 bases at V and 5 bases at J; junction bases unmatched: 7. This CDR3 has 14 residues. CDR1 DFQATT and CDR2 SNEGSKA come from the germline V gene (reference sequence). The CDR3 loop reads CSAKSPAGGETQYF. The CDR3 DNA sequence: TGCAGTGCTAAGTCTCCAGCGGGGGGGGAGACCCAGTACTTC.

In this sample, this clonotype turned up a few times. The chain employs TRBV12-3 or TRBV12-4 and TRBJ2-5; 8 bases line up with TRBD1. This CDR3 comprises 13 residues. V shed 6 bases, J shed 4 bases, and the junction held 4 bases outside the gene matches. In nucleotides, the CDR3 is TGTGCCAGCAGCAGAGGGACAGGAGAGACCCAGTACTTC. It yields the protein CASSRGTGETQYF.

This clonotype was seen many times. As DNA, the CDR3 is TGCGCCAGCAGCCAAGATGGGTTTCCTCGCCCGCAGTATTTT. Protein product: CASSQDGFPRPQYF. V is TRBV4-3 and J is TRBJ2-3; no definite D call. The CDR3 spans 14 residues. Trimming took 0 bases from V and 10 from J, leaving 14 bases between them. Germline V gene data show CDR1 as LGHNA and CDR2 as YSLEER.

The chain employs TRBV7-9 and TRBJ1-4, with D possibly matching TRBD1 (6 bases). Germline CDR1 SEHNR, CDR2 FQNEAQ (reference sequence). Trimming removed 1 base at V and 0 bases at J, with 18 bases between. CDR3 size: 19 residues. The CDR3 region has the DNA TGTGCCAGCAGCTTAGGCAGGGGCGCGGGGATTACAACTAATGAAAAACTGTTTTTT. It is translated as CASSLGRGAGITTNEKLFF. Combining the CDR3 with reference TRBV7-9 and TRBJ1-4 gives the whole variable domain DTGVSQNPRHKITKRGQNVTFRCDPISEHNRLYWYRQTLGQGPEFLTYFQNEAQLEKSRLLSDRFSAERPKGSFSTLEIQRTEQGDSAMYLCASSLGRGAGITTNEKLFFGSGTQLSVL.

This clonotype was picked up a small number of times. This chain links TRBV20-1 with TRBJ2-1, with TRBD2 matching 8 bases. This CDR3 has 15 residues. The ends lost 0 bases at V and 7 bases at J; junction bases unmatched: 8. The germline gives CDR1 DFQATT, CDR2 SNEGSKA (reference sequence). The CDR3 region is CSARDSGGGQNEQFF. The CDR3 DNA sequence: TGCAGTGCTAGAGACTCGGGGGGGGGCCAGAATGAGCAGTTCTTC.

The V gene is TRBV20-1, the J gene TRBJ1-1, with 9 bases aligning to TRBD1. The CDR3 runs 15 residues. Germline loops: CDR1 DFQATT, CDR2 SNEGSKA (reference sequence). The ends lost 4 bases at V and 2 bases at J; junction bases unmatched: 8. Here the CDR3 reads CSANDRGGSNTEAFF. Here the CDR3 DNA reads TGCAGTGCTAATGACAGGGGGGGCTCCAACACTGAAGCTTTCTTT.

This clonotype was observed many times. This chain links TRBV6-5 with TRBJ2-2; D is undetermined. V was shortened by 2 bases and J by 5 bases, with 6 bases between the two germline ends. Per germline, CDR1 MNHEY and CDR2 SVGAGI. This CDR3 spans 13 amino acids. Written as DNA, the CDR3 is TGTGCCAGCAGTTACGGGTTGACCGGGGAGCTGTTTTTT. Translated: CASSYGLTGELFF.

Only a few counts were recorded for this clonotype. The chain recombines TRBV5-1 with TRBJ1-1; maybe TRBD1 (6 bases). CDR3 length: 14 residues. Trimming stripped 3 bases from V and 1 base from J, with 10 bases between. The germline CDR1 and CDR2 sequences are SGHRS and YFSETQ. The CDR3 loop reads CASSSWGQNTEAFF. CDR3 sequence (DNA): TGCGCCAGCAGCTCCTGGGGACAGAACACTGAAGCTTTCTTT.

This chain joins TRBV7-3 and TRBJ2-5, with D unresolved. This CDR3 is built from 15 residues. Trimming took 0 bases from V and 3 from J, leaving 11 bases between them. Germline lookup yields CDR1 SGHTA and CDR2 FQGTGA. CDR3: CASSLTSAQEETQYF. The DNA of the CDR3 is TGTGCCAGCAGCTTAACGTCGGCGCAGGAAGAGACCCAGTACTTC.

This rearrangement joins TRBV18 to TRBJ1-3, with TRBD1 matching over 7 bases. After removal of 3 bases from V and 0 bases from J, the junction contained 8 bases not matched to a gene. Germline-derived CDR1 and CDR2 are KGHSH and LQKENI. This CDR3 spans 17 amino acids. The CDR3 DNA is TGTGCCAGCTCACCGGAGGGACAGTCACACTCTGGAAACACCATATATTTT. Translation gives CASSPEGQSHSGNTIYF.

This chain links TRBV6-4 with TRBJ1-1; D call uncertain. The germline CDR1 and CDR2 sequences are MRHNA and SNTAGT. The CDR3 covers 14 residues. V lost 4 bases, J lost 4 bases, and 13 bases lay in between. CDR3: CASSVDAGGTEAFF. As DNA, the CDR3 is TGTGCCAGCAGTGTGGACGCTGGTGGCACTGAAGCTTTCTTT.

This clonotype was seen ten or more times. The V call is TRBV6-1, the J call TRBJ2-3, with D hard to call. Trimming left V 6 bases short and J 8 bases short, with 21 bases between. The CDR3 covers 15 residues. Germline assignment: CDR1 MNHNS and CDR2 SASEGT. CDR3 DNA sequence: TGTGCCAGCAGCGCAACTAATGTACCCCCAGGTACGCAGTATTTT. Encoded protein: CASSATNVPPGTQYF.

The chain links TRBV5-1 to TRBJ2-3; D is unclear. The CDR3 is made up of 15 amino acids. Trimming removed 2 bases at V and 1 base at J, with 11 bases between. Germline-derived CDR1 and CDR2 are SGHRS and YFSETQ. The CDR3 nucleotides read TGCGCCAGCAGCTTCCGGGCCCAGGGCACAGATACGCAGTATTTT. It is translated as CASSFRAQGTDTQYF.

The rearrangement uses TRBV5-6 and TRBJ1-5; D is perhaps TRBD1 (5 bases). Germline CDR1 is SGHDT and CDR2 is YYEEEE. The ends were cut back, 3 bases at V and 1 base at J, with 14 bases in the middle. CDR3 length: 16 amino acids. The chain's CDR3 is CASSSRPGTSNQPQHF. CDR3 DNA: TGTGCCAGCAGCTCGCGCCCAGGGACCAGCAATCAGCCCCAGCATTTT.

The chain recombines TRBV23-1 with TRBJ2-1; no clear D gene. TRBV23-1 is flagged as an ORF with uncertain function. There are 11 residues in the CDR3. Trimming took off 0 bases at V and 9 bases at J, with 3 bases between the two ends. The CDR3 DNA sequence: TGCGCCAGCAGTCAATCAACTGAGCAGTTCTTC. It translates to CASSQSTEQFF.

The V call is TRBV15, the J call TRBJ1-2, with D perhaps TRBD1 (6 bases). Germline V CDR1 and CDR2: LNHNV, YYDKDF (reference sequence). V was cut by 0 bases and J by 4 bases, with 9 bases left in between. The CDR3 extends over 14 amino acids. The chain's CDR3 is CATSRDEDSYGYTF. CDR3 coding DNA: TGTGCCACCAGCAGAGATGAGGACAGCTATGGCTACACCTTC.

This clonotype has only a few counts. This chain uses TRBV3-1 with TRBJ1-3; a possible D gene is TRBD1 (5 bases). The CDR3 runs 15 residues. V lost 0 bases and J lost 0, with 6 bases in between. Germline V gene lookup returns CDR1 LGHDT and CDR2 YNNKEL (reference sequence). The CDR3 protein is CASSQDQGSGNTIYF. Here the CDR3 DNA reads TGTGCCAGCAGCCAAGATCAGGGCTCTGGAAACACCATATATTTT.

This clonotype showed up many times. V usage is TRBV6-1 and J usage is TRBJ1-5; TRBD1 might be the D (5 bases). Per germline, CDR1 MNHNS and CDR2 SASEGT. This CDR3 comprises 14 residues. The V gene lost 4 bases and the J gene lost 4 bases, with 11 bases spanning the gap. CDR3 in DNA: TGTGCCAGCAGTGGGGGGTTCTCTAATCAGCCCCAGCATTTT. Translating gives CASSGGFSNQPQHF.

This clonotype was seen only a few times. The chain is built from TRBV4-3 and TRBJ1-4; D is perhaps TRBD1 (6 bases). The germline V gene has CDR1 LGHNA and CDR2 YSLEER. The CDR3 sequence is 16 residues long. Trimming removed 4 bases from V and 8 bases from J, with 20 bases in between. The CDR3 loop is CASSPGRIGGWEKLFF. CDR3 bases: TGCGCCAGCAGCCCAGGAAGGATAGGGGGATGGGAAAAACTGTTTTTT.

At least ten counts were recorded for this clonotype. V usage is TRBV19 and J usage is TRBJ2-7; 10 bases map to TRBD1. This CDR3 is built from 16 residues. CDR1 and CDR2 (germline): LNHDA, SQIVND (reference sequence). Trimming cost V 2 bases and J 3 bases; bases outside gene matches: 7. In DNA, the CDR3 is TGTGCCAGTAGTATAATACCCGGGACAGGGGACTACGAGCAGTACTTC. This sequence encodes CASSIIPGTGDYEQYF.

A few counts support this clonotype. This rearrangement joins TRBV4-3 to TRBJ2-3; 10 bases map to TRBD2. The CDR3 extends over 20 amino acids. Germline V gives CDR1 LGHNA, CDR2 YSLEER. V lost 0 bases to trimming and J lost 1 base; unmatched junction nucleotides: 13. In DNA form, the CDR3 reads TGCGCCAGCAGCCAAGAACCGCAGCGGGGGGGCCCTAGTGGCACAGATACGCAGTATTTT. Its translation is CASSQEPQRGGPSGTDTQYF.

This clonotype came up a few times. The chain links TRBV12-3 or TRBV12-4 to TRBJ1-6; TRBD1 matches at 8 bases. The CDR3 sequence is 14 residues long. Unmatched junction bases numbered 10, after V lost 8 bases and J lost 10 bases. CDR3 sequence: CASANGQGISPLHF. As DNA, the CDR3 is TGTGCCAGCGCGAACGGACAGGGCATCTCACCCCTCCACTTT.